The 18 T cell receptor beta chains listed next were all sequenced from one sample in a study of graft-versus-host responses after intestinal transplantation (dated by TCRdb to the early 2020s). Libraries were built with the immunoSEQ multiplex PCR assay. TCRdb holds this immuneACCESS table with in-frame rearrangements only. Some clones are missing; in checked studies, unresolved V genes explain under half, and the rest has no known cause. This sample comprises tens of thousands of clones, roughly nine tenths of them detected only once. The biggest ten clones account for around 0.1% of the sample. These TCRs' antigens remain unknown. The time point tag for this specimen amounts to: cells obtained before transplantation from donor or recipient. This material consisted of unstimulated CD4+ T cells sorted from spleen or lymph node cells, taken before intestinal transplant. These receptor sequences come from a human donor who received an intestinal transplant.

V gene TRBV7-2 combines with J gene TRBJ1-3, with TRBD1 identical over 7 bases. The length of the CDR3 is 15 residues. After removal of 5 bases from V and 2 bases from J, the junction contained 6 bases not matched to a gene. Germline assignment: CDR1 SGHTA and CDR2 FQGNSA. The CDR3 sequence: CASSRTGETGNTIYF. The CDR3 DNA follows: TGTGCCAGCAGCAGAACAGGGGAGACTGGAAACACCATATATTTT.

V usage is TRBV21-1 and J usage is TRBJ1-1. TRBV21-1 is a pseudogene locus. CDR3 length: 15 residues. The CDR3 reads CASSKKVGGYTEAFF. DNA for the CDR3: TGTGCCAGCAGCAAGAAGGTGGGAGGGTACACTGAAGCTTTCTTT.

This chain links TRBV5-1 with TRBJ2-3, with 9 bases matching TRBD2. This CDR3 region has 15 residues. Trimming took 3 bases from V and 1 from J; bases not matched to a gene: 3. Germline-derived CDR1 and CDR2 are SGHRS and YFSETQ. The CDR3 sequence: CASSYGGGGTDTQYF. The CDR3 DNA follows: TGCGCCAGCAGCTACGGCGGGGGGGGCACAGATACGCAGTATTTT.

This clone appeared once. This chain links TRBV5-8 with TRBJ2-3, with 10 bases matching TRBD1. The trim removed 1 base at V and 4 bases at J, leaving 3 bases unmatched. This CDR3 region has 15 residues. In germline, CDR1 is SGHTS, CDR2 YDEGEE. For the CDR3, the DNA is TGTGCCAGCAGCTTGCCGGGACAGGGGTCAGATACGCAGTATTTT. This encodes CASSLPGQGSDTQYF.

The chain combines TRBV6-5 with TRBJ1-6, with 9 bases that match TRBD1. CDR1 is MNHEY, CDR2 SVGAGI, per germline. The junction had 3 bases not matched to a gene; V was cut back by 5 bases and J by 7 bases. This CDR3 has 14 residues. CDR3 bases: TGTGCCAGCAGTACCGGGACAGGGAATTCACCCCTCCACTTT. The encoded protein is CASSTGTGNSPLHF.

The rearrangement links TRBV6-5 to TRBJ1-2, with D possibly matching TRBD1 (6 bases). Germline V lookup: CDR1 MNHEY, CDR2 SVGAGI. V lost 5 bases, J lost 2 bases, and 15 bases lay in between. CDR3 length: 15 amino acids. The CDR3 loop reads CASSPPARGNYGYTF. In DNA, the CDR3 is TGTGCCAGCAGTCCCCCGGCGAGGGGGAACTATGGCTACACCTTC.

The chain is built from TRBV18 and TRBJ1-1; maybe TRBD1 (6 bases). Germline values: CDR1 KGHSH, CDR2 LQKENI. CDR3 length: 15 amino acids. The V end was cut by 3 bases, the J end by 4 bases, with 15 bases between. CDR3 DNA: TGTGCCAGCTCACCGTCACAGGGAGGGGGCACTGAAGCTTTCTTT. This codes for CASSPSQGGGTEAFF.

In its sample, this clone was seen a few times. The rearrangement uses TRBV5-1 and TRBJ2-3, with D unclear. The CDR3 length is 11 residues. V lost 5 bases and J lost 9, with 10 bases in between. CDR1 SGHRS and CDR2 YFSETQ come from the germline V gene. The DNA of the CDR3 is TGCGCCAGCAGGGGCCCTTGGACGCAGTATTTT. It translates to CASRGPWTQYF.

The CDR3 reads CSVREGNTEAFF. The CDR3 coding sequence is TGCAGCGTCAGGGAGGGGAACACTGAAGCTTTCTTT. The chain couples TRBV29-1 to TRBJ1-1; tentative D call: TRBD1 (5 bases). Germline CDR1 reads SQVTM; CDR2 reads ANQGSEA. V was trimmed by 6 bases and J by 1 base, leaving 9 bases between them. The CDR3 is 12 residues long.

This clone was recorded only once. CDR3 protein: CASREAGSTYEQYF. DNA for the CDR3: TGTGCCAGTAGGGAAGCGGGGTCCACCTACGAGCAGTACTTC. This chain connects TRBV19 to TRBJ2-7, with 7 nucleotides matching TRBD2. Germline CDR1 is LNHDA and CDR2 is SQIVND (reference sequence). The CDR3 is 14 residues long. The J segment lost 2 bases and the V segment lost 6 bases, leaving 7 bases of the junction unmatched. Together with reference TRBV19 and TRBJ2-7, the CDR3 gives the full variable domain: DGGITQSPKYLFRKEGQNVTLSCEQNLNHDAMYWYRQDPGQGLRLIYYSQIVNDFQKGDIAEGYSVSREKKESFPLTVTSAQKNPTAFYLCASREAGSTYEQYFGPGTRLTVT.

The gene calls are TRBV10-3 and TRBJ2-2; D is ambiguous. Trimming pared 6 bases from V and 2 bases from J, leaving 10 bases between. CDR1 ENHRY and CDR2 SYGVKD come from the germline V gene. This CDR3 comprises 14 residues. This chain's CDR3 is CAISVTLNTGELFF. CDR3 coding DNA: TGTGCCATCAGCGTTACTTTAAACACCGGGGAGCTGTTTTTT.

The chain combines TRBV5-1 with TRBJ1-1, with 9 bases lining up with TRBD1. CDR1 is SGHRS and CDR2 is YFSETQ in the germline V gene. J was trimmed by 3 bases and V by 0 bases; bases with no gene match: 6. This CDR3 has 16 residues. CDR3 sequence: CASSLAVGTGYTEAFF. CDR3 in DNA: TGCGCCAGCAGCTTGGCAGTTGGGACAGGGTACACTGAAGCTTTCTTT.

Of note for this clone: Other DNA sequences in the sample encode the same CDR3. The chain has TRBV11-2 and TRBJ2-5; possibly TRBD1 for D (5 bases). CDR3 length: 14 amino acids. The V gene lost 1 base and the J gene lost 4 bases, with 10 bases spanning the gap. Germline V CDR1 and CDR2: SGHAT, FQNNGV. The CDR3 loop reads CASSLGPRGETQYF. Written as DNA, the CDR3 is TGTGCCAGCAGCTTAGGCCCTAGGGGAGAGACCCAGTACTTC.

The chain couples TRBV19 to TRBJ2-7; D may be TRBD2 (7 bases). This CDR3 comprises 14 residues. The V end lost 4 bases, the J end lost 4 bases, and 14 bases lay between the germline ends. CDR1 and CDR2 (germline): LNHDA, SQIVND (reference sequence). The CDR3 region is CASSNGGPGYEQYF. CDR3 nucleotide sequence: TGTGCCAGTAGTAACGGGGGGCCAGGGTACGAGCAGTACTTC.

The chain combines TRBV25-1 with TRBJ1-5; D is possibly TRBD1 (5 bases). Trimming took off 4 bases at V and 3 bases at J, with 10 bases between the two ends. Germline V gene lookup returns CDR1 MGHDK and CDR2 SYGVNS. CDR3 length equals 14 residues. As DNA, the CDR3 is TGTGCCAGCAGTGGGGGCGCGAACAATCAGCCCCAGCATTTT. This sequence encodes CASSGGANNQPQHF.

The chain links TRBV6-4 to TRBJ2-2; TRBD2 matches at 8 bases. In germline, CDR1 is MRHNA, CDR2 SNTAGT. CDR3 length equals 13 residues. V trimming: 11 bases; J trimming: 4 bases; junction bases outside the gene matches: 6. The CDR3 loop reads CAPGGASTGELFF. CDR3 in DNA: TGTGCCCCGGGGGGGGCCTCCACCGGGGAGCTGTTTTTT.

Only a few counts were recorded for this clone. This CDR3 is also generated by other DNA sequences in the sample. The DNA for the CDR3 is TGTGCCAGCAGCCAGGGCGGAGAGCAGTACTTC. Amino acid sequence: CASSQGGEQYF. This chain joins TRBV6-5 and TRBJ2-7, with D maybe TRBD1 (5 bases). This CDR3 has 11 residues. Trimming cost V 6 bases and J 7 bases, with 10 bases left between them. CDR1 and CDR2 from the germline V gene are MNHEY and SVGAGI.

The rearrangement uses TRBV5-1 and TRBJ1-4; D possibly corresponds to TRBD1 (6 bases). The CDR3 is made up of 18 amino acids. With 0 bases removed from V and 0 bases from J, the gap between germline ends came to 15 bases. CDR1 SGHRS and CDR2 YFSETQ come from the germline V gene. CDR3 sequence reads: CASSLGQALIATNEKLFF. DNA for the CDR3: TGCGCCAGCAGCTTGGGACAGGCCCTAATTGCAACTAATGAAAAACTGTTTTTT.